The 25 T cell receptor beta chains listed next were all sequenced from one sample in a study of identical twins. TCRdb independently ran MiXCR on the 5' RACE reads; one entry per CDR3 protein. The sample shows 1.5 million to 2 million distinct CDR3 sequences, under 35% of them seen only once. The sequenced sample was cord blood. The receptor set was obtained from a newborn girl in good health.

This sequence joins TRBV7-8 and TRBJ1-2; 9 bases match TRBD1. This CDR3 contains 14 residues. The J segment lost 7 bases and the V segment lost 1 base, leaving 4 bases of the junction unmatched. Germline CDR1 reads SGHVS; CDR2 reads FQNEAQ. CDR3 nucleotides: TGTGCCAGCAGCTTAGGGACAGGGGTTAGTGGCTACACCTTC. Translated, it gives CASSLGTGVSGYTF.

The V call is TRBV20-1, the J call TRBJ1-2; D might be TRBD1 (6 bases). Germline-derived CDR1 and CDR2 are DFQATT and SNEGSKA (reference sequence). This CDR3 comprises 12 residues. Trimming cost V 7 bases and J 4 bases, with 13 bases left between them. The CDR3 DNA reads TGCAGTGGACCGGACAGTTCCTATGGCTACACCTTC. Amino acids: CSGPDSSYGYTF.

The count of this clonotype is one. The chain has TRBV20-1 and TRBJ2-1; 8 bases are shared with TRBD2. The J call could be wrong; TRBJ2-7 is a better fit for the DNA end. This CDR3 spans 15 amino acids. Per the germline V gene, CDR1 is DFQATT and CDR2 is SNEGSKA (reference sequence). CDR3 sequence reads: CSARAGGASYNEQYF. CDR3 DNA sequence: TGCAGTGCTAGAGCGGGGGGGGCCTCCTACAATGAGCAGTACTTC.

The chain is built from TRBV27 and TRBJ1-6; D possibly corresponds to TRBD1 (6 bases). CDR1 is MNHEY and CDR2 is SMNVEV in the germline V gene (reference sequence). The CDR3 runs to 17 residues. V lost 4 bases, J lost 3 bases, and 16 bases lay in between. The CDR3 bases are TGTGCCAGCAGTTCCCCAGGGGCCACAGGCTATAATTCACCCCTCCACTTT. This translates into CASSSPGATGYNSPLHF.

As regards this clonotype: The junction and the germline gene differ at one end; a read error may be behind it. The chain is built from TRBV15 and TRBJ2-5; the D is unclear. Germline-derived CDR1 and CDR2 are LNHNV and YYDKDF (reference sequence). The CDR3 loop spans 11 amino acids. In nucleotides, the CDR3 is TGTGCCCCCAGCAGAGATCACACCAGGTACTTC. This gives the protein CAPSRDHTRYF. The variable domain in full, completed from reference TRBV15 and TRBJ2-5, reads DAMVIQNPRYQVTQFGKPVTLSCSQTLNHNVMYWYQQKSSQAPKLLFHYYDKDFNNEADTPDNFQSRRPNTSFCFLDIRSPGLGDTAMYLCAPSRDHTRYFGPGTRLLVL.

This clonotype showed up just once. The rearrangement links TRBV20-1 to TRBJ1-1; D is possibly TRBD1 (6 bases). Per germline, CDR1 DFQATT and CDR2 SNEGSKA (reference sequence). Trimming pared 1 base from V and 5 bases from J, leaving 14 bases between. The CDR3 is 14 amino acids. CDR3 sequence (DNA): TGCAGTGCTAGAGGAGGGACAATCAGGACTGAAGCTTTCTTT. Translation: CSARGGTIRTEAFF.

This clonotype appeared a few times. CDR3 nucleotides: TGTGCCAGCAGCCCCCCCGGGGCAGTGCCTAACTATGGCTACACCTTC. Protein product: CASSPPGAVPNYGYTF. The chain is built from TRBV7-9 and TRBJ1-2; perhaps TRBD1 as D (5 bases). V dropped 5 bases and J dropped 0 bases, with 16 bases sitting between them. Germline lookup yields CDR1 SEHNR and CDR2 FQNEAQ (reference sequence). The CDR3 has 16 residues.

This clonotype has ten or more counts. The chain employs TRBV29-1 and TRBJ2-7, with 8 bases that match TRBD2. The germline CDR1 and CDR2 sequences are SQVTM and ANQGSEA. Trimming removed 6 bases from V and 1 base from J; junction bases left unmatched: 11. The CDR3 is 15 residues long. The CDR3 bases are TGCAGCGTCCGGGGGGGGGGATTCCCTTCCTACGAGCAGTACTTC. It is translated as CSVRGGGFPSYEQYF.

This chain joins TRBV29-1 and TRBJ1-2; TRBD1 aligns across 7 bases. This CDR3 region has 13 residues. V shed 7 bases, J shed 2 bases, and the junction held 7 bases outside the gene matches. The germline V gene has CDR1 SQVTM and CDR2 ANQGSEA. The CDR3 bases are TGCAGCGCAGTGACAGGGAGCAACTATGGCTACACCTTC. Translating gives CSAVTGSNYGYTF.

This chain links TRBV20-1 with TRBJ2-3; D perhaps matches TRBD2 (5 bases). The V gene's germline CDR1 is DFQATT and CDR2 SNEGSKA (reference sequence). V shed 1 base and J shed 4 bases, with 18 bases lying between them. The CDR3 extends over 16 amino acids. The CDR3 DNA follows: TGCAGTGCTAGAGCTGGGCTAGTGGTTAGCGCAGATACGCAGTATTTT. Translating gives CSARAGLVVSADTQYF.

The table lists this clonotype with many counts. Written as DNA, the CDR3 is TGCAGTGCTAGGACTAGCGAAACCTACGAGCAGTACTTC. It yields the protein CSARTSETYEQYF. The chain joins TRBV20-1 to TRBJ2-7, with 8 bases aligning to TRBD2. CDR1 and CDR2 (germline): DFQATT, SNEGSKA (reference sequence). The CDR3 length is 13 residues. V lost 3 bases, J lost 2 bases, and 3 bases stayed unmatched.

This clonotype is a singleton in its sample. The CDR3 protein is CASSPDGGVRSYEQYF. DNA of the CDR3: TGTGCCAGCAGCCCCGACGGTGGGGTGCGTTCCTACGAGCAGTACTTC. The rearrangement joins TRBV3-1 to TRBJ2-7, with D unresolved. V was shortened by 4 bases and J by 1 base, with 17 bases between the two germline ends. The CDR3 consists of 16 residues. Germline V gene sequence: CDR1 LGHDT, CDR2 YNNKEL (reference sequence).

V and J are TRBV6-1 and TRBJ2-1, with 12 nucleotides matching TRBD2. Trimming took 7 bases from V and 7 from J; bases not matched to a gene: 5. This CDR3 is built from 14 residues. The germline CDR1 and CDR2 sequences are MNHNS and SASEGT. The CDR3 is CASTVTSGGNEQFF. Written as DNA, the CDR3 is TGTGCCAGCACCGTGACTAGCGGGGGAAATGAGCAGTTCTTC.

This clonotype was seen a few times. The rearrangement joins TRBV7-2 to TRBJ2-1, with D perhaps TRBD1 (5 bases). Trimming shortened V by 0 bases and J by 10 bases, and 10 bases separated the two germline ends. This CDR3 comprises 13 residues. Germline CDR1 reads SGHTA; CDR2 reads FQGNSA. CDR3 residues: CASSLARAYEQFF. CDR3 DNA sequence: TGTGCCAGCAGCTTAGCCAGGGCCTACGAGCAGTTCTTC.

This clonotype was seen only a few times. V and J are TRBV20-1 and TRBJ2-7; D perhaps matches TRBD1 (5 bases). The CDR3 is 12 amino acids. V was shortened by 4 bases and J by 2 bases, with 9 bases between the two germline ends. In germline, CDR1 is DFQATT, CDR2 SNEGSKA (reference sequence). The CDR3 nucleotides read TGCAGTGCTATATCCAGGGCCTACGAGCAGTACTTC. This translates into CSAISRAYEQYF.

Only a few counts were recorded for this clonotype. The chain combines TRBV9 with TRBJ2-5; TRBD2 agrees at 8 bases. CDR3 length equals 15 residues. The V gene end was trimmed by 4 bases and the J gene end by 5 bases; junction bases not matched to a gene: 10. Germline CDR1 is SGDLS and CDR2 is YYNGEE. The CDR3 reads CASSPPGTRTETQYF. CDR3 in DNA: TGTGCCAGCAGCCCACCGGGGACTAGGACCGAGACCCAGTACTTC.

The chain uses TRBV6-5 and TRBJ1-2; possible D gene TRBD1, 5 bases. CDR3 length: 15 residues. The germline V and J ends were trimmed by 2 bases and 6 bases, with 16 bases remaining between them. Germline CDR1 MNHEY, CDR2 SVGAGI. The CDR3 region has the DNA TGTGCCAGCAGTTACGAAAACCCGACAGTGGATGGCTACACCTTC. Translation: CASSYENPTVDGYTF.

The chain couples TRBV12-3 or TRBV12-4 to TRBJ2-1; D is unclear. The V end was cut by 1 base, the J end by 7 bases, with 8 bases between. The CDR3 spans 13 residues. CDR3 nucleotide sequence: TGTGCCAGCAGTTTAGAAAGTTGGAATGAGCAGTTCTTC. This sequence encodes CASSLESWNEQFF.

This clonotype was seen once. J is TRBJ1-1 and V is TRBV28, with D possibly being TRBD1 (6 bases). V was shortened by 2 bases and J by 3 bases, with 13 bases between the two germline ends. The CDR3 spans 15 residues. Germline assignment: CDR1 MDHEN and CDR2 SYDVKM. The CDR3, as DNA: TGTGCCAGCAGTTTAAGGCCTGGACAGTACACTGAAGCTTTCTTT. Protein: CASSLRPGQYTEAFF.

This sequence joins TRBV10-3 and TRBJ1-1; D is possibly TRBD1 (5 bases). Germline CDR1 reads ENHRY; CDR2 reads SYGVKD. The length of the CDR3 is 13 residues. The germline V and J ends were trimmed by 6 bases and 3 bases, with 11 bases remaining between them. As DNA, the CDR3 is TGTGCCATCAGGCCCAGGGAGGACACTGAAGCTTTCTTT. Its protein product is CAIRPREDTEAFF.

This clonotype was found a few times. The chain is built from TRBV7-2 and TRBJ1-1; D is unclear. Germline V gene lookup returns CDR1 SGHTA and CDR2 FQGNSA. This CDR3 spans 15 amino acids. V shed 2 bases and J shed 2 bases, with 12 bases lying between them. In DNA, the CDR3 is TGTGCCAGCAGCTTAATCGGGCGTTACAACACTGAAGCTTTCTTT. It yields the protein CASSLIGRYNTEAFF.

This clonotype was seen a few times. V and J are TRBV3-1 and TRBJ2-3, with 13 bases lining up with TRBD2. Germline CDR1 and CDR2: LGHDT and YNNKEL (reference sequence). This CDR3 is 16 amino acids long. V lost 1 base and J lost 9; bases outside the gene matches: 7. The CDR3 reads CASSQVLAGGPGTQYF. The CDR3 DNA reads as TGTGCCAGCAGCCAAGTACTAGCGGGAGGGCCAGGGACGCAGTATTTT.

The V gene is TRBV3-1, the J gene TRBJ2-2; TRBD2 is a possible D gene (6 bases). Germline V CDR1 and CDR2: LGHDT, YNNKEL (reference sequence). The CDR3 has 16 residues. V was cut by 0 bases and J by 3 bases, with 11 bases left in between. In nucleotides, the CDR3 is TGTGCCAGCAGCCAAGATCTCCCGGGGGACACCGGGGAGCTGTTTTTT. Translated: CASSQDLPGDTGELFF.

This chain joins TRBV2 and TRBJ2-3; 10 bases align to TRBD2. Unmatched junction bases numbered 10, after V lost 5 bases and J lost 2 bases. Germline CDR1 SNHLY, CDR2 FYNNEI. The CDR3 is made up of 17 amino acids. The CDR3 nucleotides read TGTGCCAGCAGTCATCGGCCCGGGACTAGCGTCACAGATACGCAGTATTTT. This gives the protein CASSHRPGTSVTDTQYF.

The V call is TRBV10-3, the J call TRBJ2-5, with 8 bases identical to TRBD2. Trimming cost V 1 base and J 11 bases; bases outside gene matches: 18. Germline CDR1 ENHRY, CDR2 SYGVKD. This CDR3 comprises 17 residues. This chain's CDR3 is CAISEWSSGPPYNEQYF. The CDR3 DNA sequence: TGTGCCATCAGTGAGTGGTCTAGCGGGCCCCCATACAATGAGCAGTACTTC.